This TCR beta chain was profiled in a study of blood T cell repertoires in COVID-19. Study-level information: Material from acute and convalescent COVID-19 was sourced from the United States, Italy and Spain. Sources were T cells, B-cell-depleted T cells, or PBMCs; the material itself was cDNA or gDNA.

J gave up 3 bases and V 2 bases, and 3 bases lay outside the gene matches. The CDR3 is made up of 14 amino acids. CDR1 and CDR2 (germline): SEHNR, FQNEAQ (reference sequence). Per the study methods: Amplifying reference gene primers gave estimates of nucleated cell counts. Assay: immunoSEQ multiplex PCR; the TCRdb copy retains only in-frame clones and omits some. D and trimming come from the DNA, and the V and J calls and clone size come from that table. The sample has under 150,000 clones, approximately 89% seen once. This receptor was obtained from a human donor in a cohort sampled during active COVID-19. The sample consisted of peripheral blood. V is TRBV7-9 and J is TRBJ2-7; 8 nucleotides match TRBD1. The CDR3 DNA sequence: TGTGCCAGCAGCTTAAAGGACAGGGTCTACGAGCAGTACTTC. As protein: CASSLKDRVYEQYF. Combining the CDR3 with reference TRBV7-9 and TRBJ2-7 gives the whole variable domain DTGVSQNPRHKITKRGQNVTFRCDPISEHNRLYWYRQTLGQGPEFLTYFQNEAQLEKSRLLSDRFSAERPKGSFSTLEIQRTEQGDSAMYLCASSLKDRVYEQYFGPGTRLTVT.